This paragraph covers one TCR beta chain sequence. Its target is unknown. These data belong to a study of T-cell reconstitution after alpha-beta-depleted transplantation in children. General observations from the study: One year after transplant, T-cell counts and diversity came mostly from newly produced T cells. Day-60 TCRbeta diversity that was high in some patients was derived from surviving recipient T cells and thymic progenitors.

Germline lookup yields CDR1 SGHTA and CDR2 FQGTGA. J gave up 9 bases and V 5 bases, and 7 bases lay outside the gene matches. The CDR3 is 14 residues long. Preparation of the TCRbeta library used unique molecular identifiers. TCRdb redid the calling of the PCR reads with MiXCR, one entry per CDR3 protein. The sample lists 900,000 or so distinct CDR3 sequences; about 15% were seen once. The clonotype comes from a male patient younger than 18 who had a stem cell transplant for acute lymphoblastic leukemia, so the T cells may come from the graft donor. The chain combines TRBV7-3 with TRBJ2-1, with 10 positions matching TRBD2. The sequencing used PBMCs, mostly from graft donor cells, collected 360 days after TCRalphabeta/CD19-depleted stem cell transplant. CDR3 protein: CASSLIAGGSEQFF. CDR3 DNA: TGTGCCAGCAGCCTCATAGCGGGAGGTAGTGAGCAGTTCTTC.